The clone carrying this T cell receptor beta chain has at least ten counts. Antigen unknown. The data derive from a study of glioma-infiltrating T cells. Regarding the study as a whole: Non-neoplastic patients had below-expected tissue-blood divergence, while all gliomas exceeded expectation. Only very few CDR3 sequences appeared in both tissue and blood.

The iRepertoire nested amplicon-rescue multiplex PCR amplified TCR alpha and beta CDR3s from RNA. From the multiplex PCR reads, TCRdb called clonotypes with MiXCR, one entry per CDR3 protein. The table has under 200,000 distinct CDR3 sequences, around 42% seen once. Sequenced sample: glioma tissue, nonneoplastic brain tissue, or PBMCs (not recorded which). This sequence originates from a human donor with low-grade glioma or glioblastoma, undergoing nonglioma brain surgery, or in good health (not recorded which).

CDR3 protein: CATSRDLLETIYF. The DNA of the CDR3 is TGTGCCACCAGCAGAGATCTGCTAGAGACCATATATTTT. V usage is TRBV15 and J usage is TRBJ1-3; D is unclear. In germline, CDR1 is LNHNV, CDR2 YYDKDF (reference sequence). The CDR3 spans 13 residues. V dropped 0 bases and J dropped 10 bases, with 10 bases sitting between them.